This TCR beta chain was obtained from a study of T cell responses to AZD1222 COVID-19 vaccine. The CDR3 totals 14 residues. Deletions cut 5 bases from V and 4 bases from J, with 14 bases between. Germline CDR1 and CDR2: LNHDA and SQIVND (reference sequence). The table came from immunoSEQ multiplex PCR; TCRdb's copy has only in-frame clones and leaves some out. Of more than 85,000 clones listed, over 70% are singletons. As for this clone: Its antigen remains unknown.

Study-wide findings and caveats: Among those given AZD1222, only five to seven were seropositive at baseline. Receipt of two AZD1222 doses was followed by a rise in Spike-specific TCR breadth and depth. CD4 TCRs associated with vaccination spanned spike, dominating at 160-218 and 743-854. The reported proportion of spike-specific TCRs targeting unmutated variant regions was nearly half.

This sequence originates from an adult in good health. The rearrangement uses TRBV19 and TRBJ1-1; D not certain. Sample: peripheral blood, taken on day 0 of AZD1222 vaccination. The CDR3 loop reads CASSSLTWGTEAFF. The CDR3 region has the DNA TGTGCCAGTAGTTCCCTGACCTGGGGCACTGAAGCTTTCTTT.